This entry lists 22 T cell receptor beta chains sequenced from one sample in a study of human T cells and chemical hapten exposure. Time point of the sample: pre-sensitization, week 0. Indicated treatment: therapeutic diphenylcyclopropenone sensitization with weekly scalp DPC. TCRdb reanalysed the RACE reads using MiXCR and keeps one entry per CDR3 protein. The sample comprises roughly 380,000 distinct CDR3 sequences, 5% to 6.5% of which are singletons, and 2.5% to 3% rests with the top ten. The specimen comprised whole blood, sampled in connection with sensitization to the hapten diphenylcyclopropenone (DPC). These receptors originate from a woman aged 50 to 60 with alopecia areata. Some clones in this sample may be carry-over from other donors' samples.

The chain carries TRBV7-9 and TRBJ1-1, with 10 bases identical to TRBD1. Unmatched junction bases numbered 6, after V lost 5 bases and J lost 0 bases. The CDR3 length is 16 residues. Germline V gene data show CDR1 as SEHNR and CDR2 as FQNEAQ (reference sequence). The CDR3 spells CASSPRDRGLNTEAFF. Here the CDR3 DNA reads TGTGCCAGCAGCCCCAGGGACAGGGGACTGAACACTGAAGCTTTCTTT.

The chain combines TRBV20-1 with TRBJ2-4; D gene uncertain. Trimming stripped 3 bases from V and 0 bases from J, with 15 bases between. Germline lookup yields CDR1 DFQATT and CDR2 SNEGSKA (reference sequence). This CDR3 has 16 residues. In DNA form, the CDR3 reads TGCAGTGCTAGCGTAGGTTCTGCACTAGCCAAAAACATTCAGTACTTC. It translates to CSASVGSALAKNIQYF.

This clonotype was seen a single time. The chain uses TRBV18 and TRBJ1-1, with unresolved D. Germline CDR1 KGHSH, CDR2 LQKENI. The CDR3 runs to 14 residues. V was cut by 4 bases and J by 5 bases, with 14 bases left in between. This CDR3 is CASSHPDSRTEAFF. CDR3 sequence (DNA): TGTGCCAGCTCACACCCGGATTCGAGGACTGAAGCTTTCTTT. Variable domain in full (rest from reference TRBV18 and TRBJ1-1): NAGVMQNPRHLVRRRGQEARLRCSPMKGHSHVYWYRQLPEEGLKFMVYLQKENIIDESGMPKERFSAEFPKEGPSILRIQQVVRGDSAAYFCASSHPDSRTEAFFGQGTRLTVV.

To note about this clonotype: Given a much more abundant clone one base away, this may be a read error. The rearrangement joins TRBV12-3 or TRBV12-4 to TRBJ2-3; 14 bases align to TRBD2. V was clipped by 3 bases and J by 3 bases; unmatched bases: 11. The CDR3 loop spans 19 amino acids. As DNA, the CDR3 is TGTGCCAGCAGTTTTCTAGGGACTAGCGGGGGCGGTAGTACAGATACGCAGTATTTT. Residues: CASSFLGTSGGGSTDTQYF.

This clonotype has at least ten counts. This sequence joins TRBV14 and TRBJ1-1; D call uncertain. The CDR3 spans 14 residues. V lost 0 bases and J lost 4, with 9 bases in between. Germline CDR1 SGHDN, CDR2 FVKESK. The CDR3 coding sequence is TGTGCCAGCAGCCAAGAGCAGGAAGTCACTGAAGCTTTCTTT. Translation gives CASSQEQEVTEAFF.

This clonotype occurred a few times. The chain couples TRBV20-1 to TRBJ2-4; D may be TRBD2 (7 bases). The length of the CDR3 is 14 residues. Trimming left V 3 bases short and J 6 bases short, with 15 bases between. Germline values: CDR1 DFQATT, CDR2 SNEGSKA (reference sequence). The CDR3 DNA reads TGCAGTGCTAGTCCGGGGGGCCCAGGAAACATTCAGTACTTC. Its translation: CSASPGGPGNIQYF.

This clonotype was found a few times. The V gene is TRBV10-3, the J gene TRBJ2-4, with D possibly TRBD2 on 6 matching bases. The CDR3 contains 17 residues. Deletions cut 3 bases from V and 2 bases from J, with 17 bases between. The germline CDR1 and CDR2 sequences are ENHRY and SYGVKD. The CDR3 spells CAISDTRAGGPKNIQYF. Here the CDR3 DNA reads TGTGCCATCAGTGATACCAGGGCCGGGGGACCCAAAAACATTCAGTACTTC.

The V gene is TRBV6-6, the J gene TRBJ2-6; perhaps TRBD2 as D (5 bases). The germline V gene encodes CDR1 MNHNY and CDR2 SVGAGI (reference sequence). V lost 2 bases to trimming and J lost 2 bases, with 10 bases between them. This CDR3 spans 16 amino acids. The CDR3 nucleotides read TGTGCCAGCAGTTACGTCCCCGGGGCTGGGGCCAACGTCCTGACTTTC. It yields the protein CASSYVPGAGANVLTF.

The table lists this clonotype with a few counts. This chain connects TRBV14 to TRBJ2-7; 9 positions agree with TRBD2. The V and J ends lost 5 bases and 6 bases, in that order; junction bases with no gene match: 8. The CDR3 loop spans 14 amino acids. Germline CDR1 SGHDN, CDR2 FVKESK. The CDR3 region has the DNA TGTGCCAGCAGCTTAGCGGGAGTAGTTTCCGAGCAGTACTTC. Translation: CASSLAGVVSEQYF.

This clonotype was seen repeatedly, ten times or more. The chain has TRBV5-1 and TRBJ1-4; 8 nucleotides align to TRBD1. The CDR3 runs to 15 residues. Germline V CDR1 and CDR2: SGHRS, YFSETQ. V was clipped by 1 base and J by 6 bases; unmatched bases: 5. CDR3 sequence reads: CASSLPVTGDEKLFF. The CDR3, as DNA: TGCGCCAGCAGCTTGCCTGTGACAGGGGATGAAAAACTGTTTTTT.

This clonotype occurred a few times. The chain is built from TRBV20-1 and TRBJ1-2, with 9 bases identical to TRBD1. CDR1 DFQATT and CDR2 SNEGSKA come from the germline V gene (reference sequence). V shed 0 bases and J 2 bases; nucleotides not matched to a gene: 16. CDR3 size: 19 residues. CDR3 nucleotides: TGCAGTGCTAGAGATAATAATGGGACAGGGTCCCTCTTCAACTATGGCTACACCTTC. Its protein product is CSARDNNGTGSLFNYGYTF.

There are many counts of this clonotype. The chain combines TRBV3-1 with TRBJ2-7; TRBD1 matches at 8 bases. Trimming cost V 4 bases and J 2 bases; bases outside gene matches: 10. Germline lookup yields CDR1 LGHDT and CDR2 YNNKEL (reference sequence). CDR3 length: 16 amino acids. CDR3 nucleotides: TGTGCCAGCAGCCGCGCGGGGACAGGAAGACCCTACGAGCAGTACTTC. This codes for CASSRAGTGRPYEQYF.

Many counts were recorded for this clonotype. V usage is TRBV3-1 and J usage is TRBJ2-1; 7 bases fit TRBD2. The CDR3 is 15 amino acids. Germline V CDR1 and CDR2: LGHDT, YNNKEL (reference sequence). The V and J ends lost 3 bases and 8 bases, in that order; junction bases with no gene match: 10. The CDR3 DNA follows: TGTGCCAGCAGCCAGGGCGGGAGACGATGGGATGAGCAGTTCTTC. Its translation: CASSQGGRRWDEQFF.

This clonotype was seen repeatedly, ten times or more. V and J are TRBV7-2 and TRBJ2-3; 7 nucleotides agree with TRBD2. Germline V lookup: CDR1 SGHTA, CDR2 FQGNSA. CDR3 length: 16 residues. J was trimmed by 0 bases and V by 5 bases; bases with no gene match: 8. This chain's CDR3 is CASSPRLADSTDTQYF. CDR3 in DNA: TGTGCCAGCAGCCCTCGACTAGCAGATAGCACAGATACGCAGTATTTT.

This clonotype has a count of ten or more. The CDR3 nucleotides read TGTGCCAGCAGCTCGGGACTAGCGGCGGCCTACGAGCAGTACTTC. Residues: CASSSGLAAAYEQYF. The chain combines TRBV6-5 with TRBJ2-7; TRBD2 matches 11 bases. The V segment lost 6 bases and the J segment 2 bases; nucleotides outside the gene matches: 6. Germline-derived CDR1 and CDR2 are MNHEY and SVGAGI. The CDR3 runs to 15 residues.

This clonotype has a handful of counts. The chain combines TRBV6-5 with TRBJ1-1; no clear D. This CDR3 contains 13 residues. Germline values: CDR1 MNHEY, CDR2 SVGAGI. V was trimmed by 3 bases and J by 7 bases, leaving 12 bases between them. CDR3 in DNA: TGTGCCAGCAGTTATGAGAAGAGGGTTGAAGCTTTCTTT. Protein product: CASSYEKRVEAFF.

This clonotype was seen at least ten times. The J gene is TRBJ2-3, the V gene TRBV7-2; a weak D match, TRBD2 (5 bases). Trimming left V 1 base short and J 4 bases short, with 9 bases between. Germline assignment: CDR1 SGHTA and CDR2 FQGNSA. The CDR3 is 14 amino acids. The CDR3 DNA reads TGTGCCAGCAGCTTAGGGGCGGGCTCAGATACGCAGTATTTT. Protein product: CASSLGAGSDTQYF.

This clonotype was seen many times. The chain is built from TRBV12-5 and TRBJ2-5, with 7 positions matching TRBD1. The germline CDR1 and CDR2 sequences are LGHNT and FRNRAP. The CDR3 consists of 14 residues. J lost 5 bases, V lost 2 bases, and 5 bases had no gene match. CDR3 region: CASGLSTGSETQYF. The CDR3 DNA is TGTGCTAGTGGTTTGTCGACAGGGTCCGAGACCCAGTACTTC.

In this sample, this clonotype turned up a few times. The genes are TRBV24-1 and TRBJ2-1; D is perhaps TRBD1 (6 bases). Trimming took off 11 bases at V and 1 base at J, with 14 bases between the two ends. Germline V CDR1 and CDR2: KGHDR, SFDVKD. The CDR3 extends over 14 amino acids. CDR3 sequence: CAIGRGKSYNEQFF. For the CDR3, the DNA is TGTGCCATCGGCAGGGGAAAGTCCTACAATGAGCAGTTCTTC.

This clonotype was recorded many times. The chain employs TRBV28 and TRBJ2-7; D tentatively fits TRBD1 or TRBD2 (5 bases each). Germline assignment: CDR1 MDHEN and CDR2 SYDVKM. This CDR3 contains 15 residues. Trimming stripped 4 bases from V and 0 bases from J, with 13 bases between. The CDR3 sequence is CASSSPGPNSYEQYF. The CDR3, as DNA: TGTGCCAGCAGTTCCCCGGGACCCAACTCCTACGAGCAGTACTTC. The full variable domain, its missing parts supplied by reference TRBV28 and TRBJ2-7, is DVKVTQSSRYLVKRTGEKVFLECVQDMDHENMFWYRQDPGLGLRLIYFSYDVKMKEKGDIPEGYSVSREKKERFSLILESASTNQTSMYLCASSSPGPNSYEQYFGPGTRLTVT.

This clonotype was observed at least ten times. J is TRBJ2-5 and V is TRBV28; TRBD2 is a possible D gene (5 bases). V was trimmed by 3 bases and J by 0 bases, leaving 5 bases between them. Germline loops: CDR1 MDHEN, CDR2 SYDVKM. There are 13 residues in the CDR3. The CDR3 coding sequence is TGTGCCAGCAGTTTTAGCGACCAAGAGACCCAGTACTTC. It codes for CASSFSDQETQYF.

The chain employs TRBV6-6 and TRBJ2-7; D is unresolved. V dropped 0 bases and J dropped 6 bases, with 12 bases sitting between them. Germline-derived CDR1 and CDR2 are MNHNY and SVGAGI (reference sequence). The CDR3 covers 14 residues. The CDR3 spells CASSYSTRYREQYF. CDR3 coding DNA: TGTGCCAGCAGTTACTCGACCAGGTACCGCGAGCAGTACTTC.